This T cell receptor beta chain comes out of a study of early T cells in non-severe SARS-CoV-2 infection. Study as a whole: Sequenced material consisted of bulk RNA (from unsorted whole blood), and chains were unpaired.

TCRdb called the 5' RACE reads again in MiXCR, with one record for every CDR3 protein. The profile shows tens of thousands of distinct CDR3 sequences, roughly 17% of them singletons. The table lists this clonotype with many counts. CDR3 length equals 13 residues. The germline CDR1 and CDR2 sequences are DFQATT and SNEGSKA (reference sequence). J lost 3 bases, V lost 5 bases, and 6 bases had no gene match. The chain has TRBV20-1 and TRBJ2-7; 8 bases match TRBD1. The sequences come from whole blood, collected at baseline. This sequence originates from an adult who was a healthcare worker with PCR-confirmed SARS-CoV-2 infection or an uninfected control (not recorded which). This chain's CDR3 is CSAVGQGGYEQYF. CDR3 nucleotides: TGCAGTGCTGTCGGACAGGGCGGCTACGAGCAGTACTTC.